What follows describes a single T cell receptor (beta chain). These data originate in a study of blood T cell repertoires in COVID-19. Looking at the study overall: Specimens from acute and convalescent COVID-19 originated in the United States, Italy and Spain. T cells, B-cell-depleted T cells, or PBMCs supplied cDNA or gDNA.

The CDR3 is made up of 13 amino acids. V was clipped by 4 bases and J by 10 bases, with 16 bases between them. Original data processing: Estimated nucleated cell counts came from reference gene primer amplification. The method was immunoSEQ multiplex PCR; TCRdb's version includes in-frame clones alone and lacks a portion of them. V and J calls and clone size follow that table, whereas D and trimming were derived from the DNA. The repertoire holds under 350,000 clones, with around nine tenths as singletons. Sequencing input: peripheral blood. The genes are TRBV12-3 or TRBV12-4 and TRBJ1-1; D gene uncertain. The TCR comes from a man aged 40-49 years with acute or convalescent COVID-19. The CDR3 nucleotides read TGTGCCAGCAGTTCTCGGTGGGCCGAGGGAGCTTTCTTT. Translating gives CASSSRWAEGAFF.